The next 3 T cell receptor beta chains were all read from a single sample in a study of blood T cell repertoires in COVID-19. Measured with immunoSEQ multiplex PCR; TCRdb has only the in-frame clones, and not every one. The sample lists about 320,000 clones; approximately 88% were seen once. The specimen was peripheral blood. The receptors shown here come from a woman in her twenties or thirties with COVID-19, enrolled during active disease.

This chain connects TRBV28 to TRBJ1-3; D is unresolved. Germline-derived CDR1 and CDR2 are MDHEN and SYDVKM. With 5 bases removed from V and 0 bases from J, the gap between germline ends came to 14 bases. This CDR3 spans 16 amino acids. CDR3 region: CASSTPVGFSGNTIYF. The CDR3 region has the DNA TGTGCCAGCAGTACCCCGGTCGGTTTCTCTGGAAACACCATATATTTT.

The chain employs TRBV6-5 and TRBJ1-1; D perhaps matches TRBD1 (5 bases). V was trimmed by 10 bases and J by 4 bases, leaving 13 bases between them. Per germline, CDR1 MNHEY and CDR2 SVGAGI. The CDR3 contains 12 residues. This CDR3 reads CATLRGLTEAFF. The CDR3 DNA follows: TGTGCCACCCTAAGGGGACTCACTGAAGCTTTCTTT.

Written as DNA, the CDR3 is TGTGCCAGCAGTGAAGCGCCGCCGGGAACCTACGAGCAGTACTTC. Its protein product is CASSEAPPGTYEQYF. The chain joins TRBV2 to TRBJ2-7, with D perhaps matching TRBD2 (5 bases). Trimming cost V 0 bases and J 2 bases, with 11 bases left between them. The CDR3 has 15 amino acids. Germline CDR1 and CDR2: SNHLY and FYNNEI.